One sample yielded the 25 T cell receptor beta chains listed below, sequenced in a study of identifying expanded T cells in peripheral blood. Sequencing used immunoSEQ multiplex PCR; TCRdb keeps in-frame clones, though not all of them. The data show 80,000 to 90,000 clones, around nine tenths seen once. Sequencing was performed on blood. These receptors were taken from a person between 18 and 75 years old in good health.

This chain joins TRBV29-1 and TRBJ2-7; weak D call: TRBD1 (5 bases). This CDR3 contains 11 residues. V lost 7 bases to trimming and J lost 6 bases, with 13 bases between them. Germline CDR1 and CDR2: SQVTM and ANQGSEA. This chain's CDR3 is CSGKVGREQYF. DNA for the CDR3: TGCAGCGGTAAGGTGGGGCGCGAGCAGTACTTC.

The chain joins TRBV20-1 to TRBJ1-2, with D hard to call. CDR1 DFQATT and CDR2 SNEGSKA come from the germline V gene (reference sequence). This CDR3 contains 11 residues. Trimming removed 4 bases from V and 4 bases from J, with 7 bases in between. The CDR3 nucleotides are TGCAGTGCTAACGAAGCCTATGGCTACACCTTC. Translation: CSANEAYGYTF.

The chain uses TRBV29-1 and TRBJ1-1; D is unresolved. Germline assignment: CDR1 SQVTM and CDR2 ANQGSEA. This CDR3 has 13 residues. Trimming pared 8 bases from V and 1 base from J, leaving 14 bases between. CDR3: CSSRRAPNTEAFF. CDR3 nucleotide sequence: TGCAGCTCACGCAGAGCACCGAACACTGAAGCTTTCTTT.

This clone occurred once. The chain links TRBV9 to TRBJ1-3, with D uncertain. This CDR3 has 15 residues. V shed 2 bases and J shed 2 bases, with 11 bases lying between them. CDR1 is SGDLS, CDR2 YYNGEE, per germline. CDR3 nucleotide sequence: TGTGCCAGCAGCGTTTCACTCGGAGCTGGAAACACCATATATTTT. The encoded protein is CASSVSLGAGNTIYF.

In the case of this clone: An end of the junction does not agree with germline; a read error may underlie this. The chain has TRBV15 and TRBJ1-2; D might be TRBD1 (6 bases). The CDR3 covers 13 residues. The germline V gene encodes CDR1 LNHNV and CDR2 YYDKDF (reference sequence). CDR3 protein: CAASRDRTYGYTF. The CDR3 region has the DNA TGTGCCGCCAGCAGAGACAGGACCTATGGCTACACCTTC.

This clone came up once. The V call is TRBV6-1, the J call TRBJ2-7, with D unresolved. V lost 2 bases and J 6 bases, leaving 5 bases between the germline ends. This CDR3 is built from 11 residues. Germline assignment: CDR1 MNHNS and CDR2 SASEGT. CDR3 protein: CASSETAEQYF. CDR3 sequence (DNA): TGTGCCAGCAGTGAAACGGCCGAGCAGTACTTC.

The chain joins TRBV12-5 to TRBJ2-5; D not resolved. From germline, CDR1 is LGHNT and CDR2 FRNRAP. The germline V and J ends were trimmed by 5 bases and 3 bases, with 4 bases remaining between them. The CDR3 covers 11 residues. The CDR3: CASGPKETQYF. The CDR3 coding sequence is TGTGCTAGTGGTCCCAAAGAGACCCAGTACTTC.

This clone occurred a few times. This chain connects TRBV7-2 to TRBJ1-2; 10 positions agree with TRBD1. Germline lookup yields CDR1 SGHTA and CDR2 FQGNSA. The ends lost 4 bases at V and 2 bases at J; junction bases unmatched: 1. The CDR3 consists of 14 residues. CDR3 sequence: CASSSGQGNYGYTF. CDR3 in DNA: TGTGCCAGCAGCTCGGGACAGGGGAACTATGGCTACACCTTC. The variable domain in full, completed from reference TRBV7-2 and TRBJ1-2, reads GAGVSQSPSNKVTEKGKDVELRCDPISGHTALYWYRQSLGQGLEFLIYFQGNSAPDKSGLPSDRFSAERTGGSVSTLTIQRTQQEDSAVYLCASSSGQGNYGYTFGSGTRLTVV.

This chain joins TRBV11-3 and TRBJ2-5, with TRBD2 matching 12 bases. From germline, CDR1 is SGHNT and CDR2 YENEEA. This CDR3 has 15 amino acids. J lost 2 bases, V lost 3 bases, and 1 base had no gene match. The CDR3 protein is CASSLTSGRQETQYF. The CDR3 coding sequence is TGTGCCAGCAGCTTGACTAGCGGGAGACAAGAGACCCAGTACTTC. Full variable domain (rest looked up from reference TRBV11-3 and TRBJ2-5): EAGVVQSPRYKIIEKKQPVAFWCNPISGHNTLYWYLQNLGQGPELLIRYENEEAVDDSQLPKDRFSAERLKGVDSTLKIQPAELGDSAVYLCASSLTSGRQETQYFGPGTRLLVL.

The chain uses TRBV11-2 and TRBJ2-7; TRBD2 aligns across 12 bases. The CDR3 totals 13 residues. Germline V CDR1 and CDR2: SGHAT, FQNNGV. In nucleotides, the CDR3 is TGTGCTTCCGGGGCTAGCGGGAGGGGGGAGCAGTACTTC. Encoded protein: CASGASGRGEQYF.

The CDR3 here is CASSRDSIYNEQFF. The CDR3, as DNA: TGTGCCAGCAGCCGGGACTCTATATACAATGAGCAGTTCTTC. The genes are TRBV5-6 and TRBJ2-1; possible D gene TRBD2, 6 bases. The CDR3 is 14 residues long. The V end was cut by 4 bases, the J end by 4 bases, with 12 bases between. Germline loops: CDR1 SGHDT, CDR2 YYEEEE.

V gene TRBV9 combines with J gene TRBJ2-7, with TRBD1 as a possible D gene (6 bases). The CDR3 is 13 residues long. The germline V and J ends were trimmed by 4 bases and 6 bases, with 14 bases remaining between them. From germline, CDR1 is SGDLS and CDR2 YYNGEE. Here the CDR3 reads CASSLDSWGEQYF. CDR3 in DNA: TGTGCCAGCAGCCTGGACAGCTGGGGCGAGCAGTACTTC.

The CDR3 region has the DNA TGTGCCAGTAGTATACAGGGGATGAACACTGAAGCTTTCTTT. The encoded protein is CASSIQGMNTEAFF. The genes are TRBV19 and TRBJ1-1; maybe TRBD1 (6 bases). V was pared by 2 bases and J by 0 bases, with 7 bases between. Looked up from germline, CDR1 is LNHDA and CDR2 is SQIVND (reference sequence). The CDR3 consists of 14 residues.

J is TRBJ2-1 and V is TRBV19; 10 bases map to TRBD2. Trimming at V came to 2 bases and at J to 6 bases, leaving 10 bases not matched to a gene. This CDR3 has 17 residues. Germline values: CDR1 LNHDA, CDR2 SQIVND (reference sequence). The CDR3 reads CASSIREQRGGFNEQFF. The CDR3 DNA is TGTGCCAGTAGTATAAGGGAACAGCGGGGGGGATTCAATGAGCAGTTCTTC.

The sample holds one count of this clone. The rearrangement links TRBV7-3 to TRBJ2-1; D possibly corresponds to TRBD1 (6 bases). V was cut by 5 bases and J by 8 bases, with 16 bases left in between. In germline, CDR1 is SGHTA, CDR2 FQGTGA. The CDR3 consists of 14 residues. CDR3 in amino acids: CASSETRGSDEQFF. The CDR3 nucleotides are TGTGCCAGCAGCGAAACGAGGGGGTCGGATGAGCAGTTCTTC.

This chain connects TRBV2 to TRBJ1-4; TRBD1 aligns across 8 bases. After removal of 6 bases from V and 5 bases from J, the junction contained 14 bases not matched to a gene. Germline values: CDR1 SNHLY, CDR2 FYNNEI. This CDR3 contains 17 residues. CDR3 sequence (DNA): TGTGCCAGCAGCGCCTTGGGTCCCCGGACAGGGAATGAAAAACTGTTTTTT. Encoded protein: CASSALGPRTGNEKLFF.

This rearrangement joins TRBV27 to TRBJ2-7, with a tentative D call TRBD2 (6 bases). CDR1 MNHEY and CDR2 SMNVEV come from the germline V gene (reference sequence). V was cut by 1 base and J by 0 bases, with 10 bases left in between. The CDR3 contains 15 residues. CDR3 DNA sequence: TGTGCCAGCAGTTTATTTCGCGGGAACTCCTACGAGCAGTACTTC. It translates to CASSLFRGNSYEQYF.

The chain recombines TRBV13 with TRBJ2-1, with D perhaps assigned TRBD1 or TRBD2 (6 bases each). Trimming took off 5 bases at V and 3 bases at J, with 11 bases between the two ends. The CDR3 is 14 amino acids. Germline assignment: CDR1 PRHDT and CDR2 FYEKMQ (reference sequence). The CDR3 loop is CASSGQTSYNEQFF. CDR3 nucleotides: TGTGCCAGCAGCGGACAGACTAGCTACAATGAGCAGTTCTTC.

The V call is TRBV4-1, the J call TRBJ2-5; 8 bases are shared with TRBD2. J was trimmed by 2 bases and V by 2 bases; bases with no gene match: 7. Germline V CDR1 and CDR2: MGHRA, YSYEKL. The CDR3 contains 16 residues. CDR3 residues: CASSQIIAGPQETQYF. The DNA for the CDR3 is TGCGCCAGCAGCCAAATAATAGCGGGGCCTCAAGAGACCCAGTACTTC.

In this sample, this clone turned up once. The rearrangement uses TRBV6-1 and TRBJ2-1, with 9 bases lining up with TRBD1. The germline CDR1 and CDR2 sequences are MNHNS and SASEGT. CDR3 size: 14 residues. With V trimmed by 3 bases and J by 8 bases, 5 bases remained unmatched. The CDR3 sequence: CASSDTGQGYEQFF. The DNA for the CDR3 is TGTGCCAGCAGTGACACGGGACAGGGCTATGAGCAGTTCTTC.

The V gene is TRBV6-1, the J gene TRBJ1-1; D not resolved. V gave up 6 bases and J gave up 1 base, with 12 bases separating them. The V gene's germline CDR1 is MNHNS and CDR2 SASEGT. The CDR3 extends over 14 amino acids. The CDR3 here is CASRADLPNTEAFF. In DNA, the CDR3 is TGTGCCAGCAGAGCAGACCTACCGAACACTGAAGCTTTCTTT.

CDR3 nucleotides: TGTGCCAGCAGTTTCACCCCCCGCCTTTGGGGGCCCTTTACAGATACGCAGTATTTT. Its translation: CASSFTPRLWGPFTDTQYF. The chain recombines TRBV28 with TRBJ2-3, with D maybe TRBD1 (6 bases). The germline CDR1 and CDR2 sequences are MDHEN and SYDVKM. Trimming took 3 bases from V and 3 from J, leaving 25 bases between them. CDR3 size: 19 residues. Supplemented by reference TRBV28 and TRBJ2-3, the full variable domain reads DVKVTQSSRYLVKRTGEKVFLECVQDMDHENMFWYRQDPGLGLRLIYFSYDVKMKEKGDIPEGYSVSREKKERFSLILESASTNQTSMYLCASSFTPRLWGPFTDTQYFGPGTRLTVL.

The chain is built from TRBV4-2 and TRBJ1-3, with D uncertain. This CDR3 has 15 amino acids. Germline CDR1 is LGHNA and CDR2 is YNFKEQ. V was shortened by 0 bases and J by 6 bases, with 12 bases between the two germline ends. The CDR3 reads CASSQELSPPNTIYF. The CDR3 nucleotides are TGTGCCAGCAGCCAAGAATTATCACCTCCAAACACCATATATTTT.

V usage is TRBV7-6 and J usage is TRBJ1-3; the D gene is possibly TRBD1 (5 bases). Between the trimmed V and J ends, which lost 3 bases and 0 bases, there was a span of 12 bases. The germline V gene encodes CDR1 SGHVS and CDR2 FNYEAQ. The length of the CDR3 is 16 residues. CDR3 coding DNA: TGTGCCAGCAGCTTGGTGGGGGGTAGCTCTGGAAACACCATATATTTT. Residues: CASSLVGGSSGNTIYF. The whole variable domain, filled in from reference TRBV7-6 and TRBJ1-3, reads GAGVSQSPRYKVTKRGQDVALRCDPISGHVSLYWYRQALGQGPEFLTYFNYEAQQDKSGLPNDRFSAERPEGSISTLTIQRTEQRDSAMYRCASSLVGGSSGNTIYFGEGSWLTVV.

The chain uses TRBV18 and TRBJ2-5; D gene uncertain. This CDR3 has 13 amino acids. V lost 5 bases to trimming and J lost 5 bases, with 12 bases between them. The germline V gene has CDR1 KGHSH and CDR2 LQKENI. CDR3 sequence: CASSKSVSETQYF. The CDR3 nucleotides are TGTGCCAGCTCAAAAAGCGTTTCCGAGACCCAGTACTTC.